The clone carrying this TCR beta chain showed up just a few times. The data originate from a study of T-cell memory formation after mild COVID-19. This CDR3 spans 15 amino acids. V was pared by 6 bases and J by 1 base, with 14 bases between. Germline CDR1 reads SEHNR; CDR2 reads FQNEAQ (reference sequence). TCRdb redid the calling of the 5' RACE reads with MiXCR, one entry per CDR3 protein. Of about 560,000 distinct CDR3 sequences listed, roughly 21% are singletons. The chain employs TRBV7-9 and TRBJ2-3; D uncertain. Sequenced: PBMCs or a T cell subset sorted from them (not recorded which). The source is an adult woman who had mild COVID-19 (a few samples of this study predate the infection). Cell type and time point are not known. As DNA, the CDR3 is TGTGCCAGCAGTCCCCGGGTATCTGGCACAGATACGCAGTATTTT. Protein: CASSPRVSGTDTQYF.